The 28 T cell receptor beta chains below come from one sample, sequenced in a study of blood T cell repertoires in COVID-19 (TCRdb year 2020). The library was prepared using the immunoSEQ multiplex PCR assay. Here the immuneACCESS table is served through TCRdb, limited to in-frame sequences with V and J called. Missing clones are a known gap in these copies; in checked studies unresolved V genes cover under half, and the rest lacks a known reason. The sample records more than 100,000 clones, approximately 89% of which are singletons. Jointly, the top ten make up over 15% of the sample. Material for sequencing was peripheral blood. The receptor set was obtained from a woman of 80 years or more in a cohort sampled during active COVID-19.

The chain links TRBV4-2 to TRBJ2-3; 9 nucleotides agree with TRBD2. This CDR3 has 16 residues. Unmatched junction bases numbered 6, after V lost 1 base and J lost 4 bases. CDR1 is LGHNA, CDR2 YNFKEQ, per germline. The CDR3 spells CASSQVVAGGPDTQYF. The CDR3 DNA is TGTGCCAGCAGCCAAGTCGTCGCGGGGGGGCCAGATACGCAGTATTTT.

The rearrangement uses TRBV3-1 (or the pseudogene TRBV3-2) and TRBJ2-2; the D is unclear. Germline assignment: CDR1 LGHDT and CDR2 YNNKEL (reference sequence). The CDR3 is 17 amino acids. Trimming pared 4 bases from V and 5 bases from J, leaving 20 bases between. CDR3 coding DNA: TGTGCCAGCAGCCCTCCATACCGGCGGTTGTTGACCGGGGAGCTGTTTTTT. Translated, it gives CASSPPYRRLLTGELFF.

The chain has TRBV29-1 and TRBJ1-3; D is possibly TRBD1 (5 bases). Germline loops: CDR1 SQVTM, CDR2 ANQGSEA. CDR3 length: 16 amino acids. Trimming removed 0 bases from V and 3 bases from J, with 15 bases in between. CDR3 amino acids: CSVEEPPGGGGNTIYF. The CDR3 region has the DNA TGCAGCGTTGAAGAGCCCCCGGGGGGGGGTGGAAACACCATATATTTT. Together with reference TRBV29-1 and TRBJ1-3, the CDR3 gives the full variable domain: SAVISQKPSRDICQRGTSLTIQCQVDSQVTMMFWYRQQPGQSLTLIATANQGSEATYESGFVIDKFPISRPNLTFSTLTVSNMSPEDSSIYLCSVEEPPGGGGNTIYFGEGSWLTVV.

The rearrangement links TRBV5-1 to TRBJ2-1; TRBD1 aligns across 7 bases. Germline V lookup: CDR1 SGHRS, CDR2 YFSETQ. This CDR3 region has 15 residues. With 4 bases clipped from V and 0 bases from J, the junction kept 4 bases outside the gene matches. CDR3 coding DNA: TGCGCCAGCAGCCTGGGACAGAACTCCTACAATGAGCAGTTCTTC. This sequence encodes CASSLGQNSYNEQFF. The full variable domain, with the rest looked up from reference TRBV5-1 and TRBJ2-1, is KAGVTQTPRYLIKTRGQQVTLSCSPISGHRSVSWYQQTPGQGLQFLFEYFSETQRNKGNFPGRFSGRQFSNSRSEMNVSTLELGDSALYLCASSLGQNSYNEQFFGPGTRLTVL.

This clone was counted a single time. The chain is built from TRBV25-1 and TRBJ2-7, with D perhaps matching TRBD1 (6 bases). CDR3 size: 14 residues. The germline CDR1 and CDR2 sequences are MGHDK and SYGVNS. Trimming took off 4 bases at V and 2 bases at J, with 12 bases between the two ends. CDR3 nucleotides: TGTGCCAGCAGTGGCCTGGACAGAACCTACGAGCAGTACTTC. This sequence encodes CASSGLDRTYEQYF.

This rearrangement joins TRBV6-5 to TRBJ1-2; 7 positions match TRBD1. The ends lost 7 bases at V and 7 bases at J; junction bases unmatched: 6. Germline V gene sequence: CDR1 MNHEY, CDR2 SVGAGI. The CDR3 covers 12 residues. CDR3 in amino acids: CASTTAGGGYTF. CDR3 nucleotide sequence: TGTGCCAGCACCACGGCAGGGGGTGGCTACACCTTC.

The chain joins TRBV5-5 to TRBJ2-1; D possibly corresponds to TRBD2 (6 bases). Looked up from germline, CDR1 is SGHKS and CDR2 is YYEKEE (reference sequence). V was pared by 4 bases and J by 5 bases, with 10 bases between. The CDR3 length is 13 residues. CDR3 in DNA: TGTGCCAGCAGCCCGGGAGCGGACAATGAGCAGTTCTTC. This sequence encodes CASSPGADNEQFF.

This rearrangement joins TRBV5-6 to TRBJ2-5; perhaps TRBD1 as D (6 bases). V lost 5 bases to trimming and J lost 5 bases, with 13 bases between them. This CDR3 comprises 13 residues. CDR1 and CDR2 (germline): SGHDT, YYEEEE. The CDR3 reads CASRYRDGETQYF. The CDR3 coding sequence is TGTGCCAGCAGATACAGGGACGGGGAGACCCAGTACTTC.

With regard to this clone: The same CDR3 can be traced to other DNA sequences in this sample. This chain joins TRBV9 and TRBJ2-3; 8 bases fit TRBD2. The CDR3 consists of 15 residues. Trimming cost V 1 base and J 0 bases; bases outside gene matches: 1. Germline V lookup: CDR1 SGDLS, CDR2 YYNGEE. CDR3 residues: CASSVRGGSTDTQYF. CDR3 in DNA: TGTGCCAGCAGCGTACGCGGGGGGAGCACAGATACGCAGTATTTT.

The rearrangement uses TRBV27 and TRBJ2-7, with 7 bases lining up with TRBD2. The CDR3 loop spans 13 amino acids. V lost 6 bases to trimming and J lost 10 bases; unmatched junction nucleotides: 12. Germline CDR1 is MNHEY and CDR2 is SMNVEV (reference sequence). The CDR3 sequence: CASRGGTEACQYF. The DNA of the CDR3 is TGTGCCAGCAGGGGGGGGACGGAGGCGTGTCAGTACTTC.

The chain recombines TRBV28 with TRBJ1-2, with D unresolved. CDR3 size: 15 residues. The germline gives CDR1 MDHEN, CDR2 SYDVKM. The ends were cut back, 4 bases at V and 1 base at J, with 13 bases in the middle. CDR3 sequence: CASSSNDKNNYGYTF. The CDR3 DNA follows: TGTGCCAGCAGTTCGAACGACAAGAATAACTATGGCTACACCTTC.

The chain recombines TRBV29-1 with TRBJ2-3; 7 bases are a match to TRBD1. Germline V gene lookup returns CDR1 SQVTM and CDR2 ANQGSEA. This CDR3 contains 13 residues. V shed 7 bases and J 5 bases; nucleotides not matched to a gene: 9. The CDR3 reads CSAIKGAGDTQYF. The DNA of the CDR3 is TGCAGCGCCATTAAGGGGGCTGGAGATACGCAGTATTTT.

This chain connects TRBV3-1 (or the pseudogene TRBV3-2) to TRBJ2-1, with a possible D match to TRBD2 (5 bases). The V end was cut by 2 bases, the J end by 5 bases, with 22 bases between. CDR1 and CDR2 from the germline V gene are LGHDT and YNNKEL (reference sequence). The CDR3 is 18 residues long. CDR3 nucleotides: TGTGCCAGCAGCCAATTTATCGATAGAGGGCTACGGGACAATGAGCAGTTCTTC. This codes for CASSQFIDRGLRDNEQFF.

This clone occurred a few times. The V gene is TRBV6-6, the J gene TRBJ1-2; 7 bases fit TRBD1. The CDR3 is made up of 12 amino acids. After removal of 5 bases from V and 8 bases from J, the junction contained 5 bases not matched to a gene. Germline V lookup: CDR1 MNHNY, CDR2 SVGAGI (reference sequence). The CDR3 DNA reads TGTGCCAGCAGTCTGACAGGGTTCGGCTACACCTTC. Residues: CASSLTGFGYTF.

The chain joins TRBV18 to TRBJ2-2; D remains ambiguous. Germline CDR1 KGHSH, CDR2 LQKENI. The CDR3 contains 14 residues. V was trimmed by 3 bases and J by 4 bases, leaving 9 bases between them. The CDR3 sequence is CASSPRVTTGELFF. CDR3 sequence (DNA): TGTGCCAGCTCACCCCGGGTAACCACCGGGGAGCTGTTTTTT. The full variable domain, in which reference TRBV18 and TRBJ2-2 provide the parts outside the CDR3, is NAGVMQNPRHLVRRRGQEARLRCSPMKGHSHVYWYRQLPEEGLKFMVYLQKENIIDESGMPKERFSAEFPKEGPSILRIQQVVRGDSAAYFCASSPRVTTGELFFGEGSRLTVL.

The chain recombines TRBV24-1 with TRBJ1-3, with D maybe TRBD1 (6 bases). This CDR3 region has 14 residues. CDR1 KGHDR and CDR2 SFDVKD come from the germline V gene. V lost 7 bases, J lost 0 bases, and 9 bases lay in between. This CDR3 reads CATRDSSSGNTIYF. The CDR3 bases are TGTGCCACCAGGGACAGTTCCTCTGGAAACACCATATATTTT.

The chain combines TRBV30 with TRBJ2-3; D is perhaps TRBD2 (5 bases). Germline lookup yields CDR1 GTSNPN and CDR2 SVGIG (reference sequence). The CDR3 extends over 16 amino acids. V was trimmed by 2 bases and J by 3 bases, leaving 18 bases between them. The CDR3 DNA sequence: TGTGCCTGGAGTAGGGTGTGGGGAGAAGGGACAGATACGCAGTATTTT. It codes for CAWSRVWGEGTDTQYF.

The chain employs TRBV6-5 and TRBJ1-2, with 7 bases fitting TRBD1. Trimming removed 5 bases from V and 6 bases from J; junction bases left unmatched: 6. The germline V gene encodes CDR1 MNHEY and CDR2 SVGAGI. The CDR3 consists of 13 residues. CDR3 sequence (DNA): TGTGCCAGCAGTCACAGGGGAGGAGATGGCTACACCTTC. Translating it yields CASSHRGGDGYTF.

The chain couples TRBV5-6 to TRBJ2-4; weak D call: TRBD2 (5 bases). CDR1 and CDR2 (germline): SGHDT, YYEEEE. This CDR3 is built from 14 residues. Trimming removed 5 bases at V and 7 bases at J, with 16 bases between. CDR3: CASRMSGGGNIQYF. CDR3 in DNA: TGTGCCAGCAGGATGTCTGGAGGCGGGAACATTCAGTACTTC.

The chain uses TRBV6-5 and TRBJ2-5, with D possibly TRBD2 on 6 matching bases. The V gene lost 2 bases and the J gene lost 4 bases, with 8 bases spanning the gap. CDR3 length: 13 amino acids. CDR1 MNHEY and CDR2 SVGAGI come from the germline V gene. The CDR3 sequence: CASSYTGGETQYF. CDR3 bases: TGTGCCAGCAGTTACACCGGGGGAGAGACCCAGTACTTC.

This chain joins TRBV9 and TRBJ2-7; 9 nucleotides line up with TRBD1. This CDR3 is built from 15 residues. CDR1 is SGDLS, CDR2 YYNGEE, per germline. Trimming at V came to 1 base and at J to 3 bases, leaving 5 bases not matched to a gene. CDR3 DNA: TGTGCCAGCAGCGTATCGACAGGGGGGATCTACGAGCAGTACTTC. Translation gives CASSVSTGGIYEQYF.

The chain employs TRBV6-1 and TRBJ1-4; D unresolved. The V end lost 3 bases, the J end lost 6 bases, and 5 bases lay between the germline ends. The germline gives CDR1 MNHNS, CDR2 SASEGT. The CDR3 extends over 12 amino acids. The CDR3 spells CASSELYEKLFF. The CDR3 bases are TGTGCCAGCAGTGAGTTATATGAAAAACTGTTTTTT.

V usage is TRBV27 and J usage is TRBJ1-1; the match to TRBD1 covers 11 bases. V shed 0 bases, J shed 10 bases, and the junction held 10 bases outside the gene matches. This CDR3 has 16 amino acids. Germline V gene lookup returns CDR1 MNHEY and CDR2 SMNVEV (reference sequence). The CDR3 loop is CASSLSRTGGSPGAFF. The CDR3 bases are TGTGCCAGCAGTTTATCCCGGACAGGGGGCAGCCCGGGAGCTTTCTTT.

The chain employs TRBV18 and TRBJ2-2; D is unclear. Germline V gene data show CDR1 as KGHSH and CDR2 as LQKENI. The CDR3 extends over 14 amino acids. The germline V and J ends were trimmed by 0 bases and 7 bases, with 9 bases remaining between them. This CDR3 is CASSPPLTVGELFF. Written as DNA, the CDR3 is TGTGCCAGCTCACCACCCTTAACAGTCGGGGAGCTGTTTTTT.

V gene TRBV27 combines with J gene TRBJ2-2; tentatively, D is TRBD1 (5 bases). CDR1 is MNHEY, CDR2 SMNVEV, per germline (reference sequence). Trimming shortened V by 8 bases and J by 1 base, and 17 bases separated the two germline ends. The CDR3 totals 16 residues. The CDR3 DNA follows: TGTGCCAGCCGACCCTTTGGGGCACTGAACACCGGGGAGCTGTTTTTT. Translation gives CASRPFGALNTGELFF.

The J gene is TRBJ2-4, the V gene TRBV9; D possibly corresponds to TRBD2 (6 bases). This CDR3 spans 15 amino acids. The germline V and J ends were trimmed by 4 bases and 9 bases, with 20 bases remaining between them. Germline V gives CDR1 SGDLS, CDR2 YYNGEE. The chain's CDR3 is CASSPQTGGFSIQYF. In DNA, the CDR3 is TGTGCCAGCAGCCCCCAGACCGGGGGATTTAGCATTCAGTACTTC.

The chain couples TRBV6-2 or TRBV6-3 to TRBJ2-7, with TRBD2 matching over 7 bases. The germline CDR1 and CDR2 sequences are MNHEY and SVGEGT. This CDR3 spans 18 amino acids. Trimming removed 4 bases from V and 0 bases from J; junction bases left unmatched: 15. CDR3 nucleotides: TGTGCCAGCAGTTTTCGATTAGCGGGTCAAAGTTACTCCTACGAGCAGTACTTC. It specifies CASSFRLAGQSYSYEQYF.

The chain uses TRBV6-5 and TRBJ2-7; weak D call: TRBD1 (5 bases). From germline, CDR1 is MNHEY and CDR2 SVGAGI. The CDR3 has 13 residues. Trimming left V 7 bases short and J 4 bases short, with 14 bases between. The chain's CDR3 is CASTKGALYEQYF. The CDR3 DNA reads TGTGCCAGCACCAAAGGGGCGTTATACGAGCAGTACTTC.